These 14 T cell receptor beta chains were all obtained from the same sample, sequenced in a study of vaccination and CD4 T cells after COVID-19. Sequencing of DNA taken from cultured CD4+ T cells relied on the Oncomine TCR Beta short-read assay. TCRdb ran MiXCR on the PCR reads and lists one entry per CDR3 protein. The sample shows about 14,000 distinct CDR3 sequences, 40% to 60% of them seen only once. Treatment here: 10-day PBMC culture with coronavirus spike peptide pools or control peptides (ViraFEST assay). For these receptors, no antigen is known. The sample was CD4+ T cells from blood, cultured in vitro, taken before SARS-CoV-2 vaccination. Every receptor here comes from a human donor who had recovered from COVID-19.

Comment on this clonotype: This sequence may be a read error, since a much larger clone differs from it by one base. This likely comes from a read error, as the CDR3 has no conserved phenylalanine or tryptophan at its end. This chain joins TRBV2 and TRBJ1-2, with 9 positions matching TRBD1. Germline V gene lookup returns CDR1 SNHLY and CDR2 FYNNEI. There are 12 residues in the CDR3. The V and J ends lost 7 bases and 7 bases, in that order; junction bases with no gene match: 4. CDR3 in DNA: TGTGCCAGCACTGAGACAGGGGGTGGCTACACCGTC. It encodes CASTETGGGYTV.

This clonotype was found a few times. The gene calls are TRBV7-2 and TRBJ1-2, with D unclear. Germline V CDR1 and CDR2: SGHTA, FQGNSA. The CDR3 contains 13 residues. Trimming took off 2 bases at V and 7 bases at J, with 11 bases between the two ends. This chain's CDR3 is CASSLSRWAGYTF. Here the CDR3 DNA reads TGTGCCAGCAGCTTATCGCGGTGGGCTGGCTACACCTTC.

In this sample, this clonotype turned up a few times. The V gene is TRBV6-1, the J gene TRBJ1-5; no reliable D call. CDR3 length equals 11 residues. Germline CDR1 MNHNS, CDR2 SASEGT. Trimming removed 6 bases from V and 7 bases from J, with 7 bases in between. Here the CDR3 DNA reads TGTGCCAGCAGACAGAGACAGCCCCAGCATTTT. Residues: CASRQRQPQHF.

The chain uses TRBV19 and TRBJ2-7; tentatively, D is TRBD2 (6 bases). V lost 7 bases, J lost 2 bases, and 12 bases lay in between. The CDR3 runs to 13 residues. The germline V gene has CDR1 LNHDA and CDR2 SQIVND (reference sequence). CDR3 sequence: CASKGGATYEQYF. In DNA, the CDR3 is TGTGCCAGTAAGGGCGGGGCTACCTACGAGCAGTACTTC.

This chain links TRBV5-1 with TRBJ2-7; D tentatively reads TRBD1 or TRBD2 (5 bases each). The CDR3 length is 15 residues. With 1 base removed from V and 7 bases from J, the gap between germline ends came to 18 bases. Germline V gene lookup returns CDR1 SGHRS and CDR2 YFSETQ. CDR3 sequence: CASSLTGTPPWEQYF. In nucleotides, the CDR3 is TGCGCCAGCAGCTTGACCGGGACGCCTCCCTGGGAGCAGTACTTC.

The CDR3 region is CASSFLDVYSNQPQHF. The CDR3 bases are TGTGCCAGCAGTTTCTTGGACGTTTATAGCAATCAGCCCCAGCATTTT. V is TRBV28 and J is TRBJ1-5; D unresolved. Germline CDR1 MDHEN, CDR2 SYDVKM. The V end lost 3 bases, the J end lost 0 bases, and 12 bases lay between the germline ends. The CDR3 totals 16 residues.

This chain joins TRBV12-3 or TRBV12-4 and TRBJ1-1; D not certain. V dropped 6 bases and J dropped 3 bases, with 8 bases sitting between them. The CDR3 consists of 12 residues. The CDR3 DNA reads TGTGCCAGCAGCCGGATCGACACTGAAGCTTTCTTT. Translated, it gives CASSRIDTEAFF.

The CDR3 DNA is TGTGCCAGCAGGGGAGGAGGTACCCGGAGGGATACGCAGTATTTT. It yields the protein CASRGGGTRRDTQYF. The V gene is TRBV2, the J gene TRBJ2-3; possible D gene TRBD2, 6 bases. V gave up 6 bases and J gave up 6 bases, with 19 bases separating them. Germline CDR1 is SNHLY and CDR2 is FYNNEI. CDR3 size: 15 residues.

DNA for the CDR3: TGTGCCAGCAGCTTGTGGGGCGGGAGCACAGATACGCAGTATTTT. Its translation is CASSLWGGSTDTQYF. The chain is built from TRBV5-4 and TRBJ2-3; D could derive from TRBD1 or TRBD2 (5 bases each). The CDR3 sequence is 15 residues long. Germline V CDR1 and CDR2: SGHNT, YYREEE (reference sequence). Deletions cut 1 base from V and 0 bases from J, with 9 bases between.

This chain connects TRBV24-1 to TRBJ2-1; the match to TRBD2 covers 14 bases. Germline V gives CDR1 KGHDR, CDR2 SFDVKD. This CDR3 contains 16 residues. Trimming removed 4 bases from V and 8 bases from J; junction bases left unmatched: 6. The CDR3 sequence is CATSEQRLAGGDEQFF. The CDR3 nucleotides are TGTGCCACCAGTGAACAGCGACTAGCGGGAGGGGATGAGCAGTTCTTC.

The V gene is TRBV20-1, the J gene TRBJ2-5; 10 bases are shared with TRBD2. Losses at the gene ends were 6 bases for V and 5 bases for J; bases not matched to a gene: 9. Germline assignment: CDR1 DFQATT and CDR2 SNEGSKA (reference sequence). The CDR3 consists of 14 residues. CDR3 nucleotide sequence: TGCAGTGCCACCGCTAGCGGGAGTTCGGAGACCCAGTACTTC. It translates to CSATASGSSETQYF.

The chain employs TRBV6-2 or TRBV6-3 and TRBJ2-5; TRBD2 agrees at 11 bases. The germline gives CDR1 MNHEY, CDR2 SVGEGT. Losses at the gene ends were 7 bases for V and 2 bases for J; bases not matched to a gene: 6. CDR3 size: 15 residues. CDR3 sequence (DNA): TGTGCCAGCACCCGAAGACTAGCGGGACAAGAGACCCAGTACTTC. It encodes CASTRRLAGQETQYF.

The V call is TRBV20-1, the J call TRBJ1-4, with TRBD1 matching 9 bases. V lost 1 base and J lost 7; bases outside the gene matches: 7. Germline V CDR1 and CDR2: DFQATT, SNEGSKA (reference sequence). The CDR3 has 15 residues. CDR3 amino acids: CSARGGQGFFEKLFF. Written as DNA, the CDR3 is TGCAGTGCTAGAGGTGGACAGGGGTTTTTTGAAAAACTGTTTTTT.

There are a few counts of this clonotype. The CDR3 protein is CASSLRGSRPQHF. The CDR3 region has the DNA TGTGCCAGCAGTTTACGGGGGAGTCGGCCCCAGCATTTT. V is TRBV27 and J is TRBJ1-5; a possible D gene is TRBD1 (5 bases). CDR3 length: 13 residues. The germline gives CDR1 MNHEY, CDR2 SMNVEV (reference sequence). Trimming removed 2 bases from V and 9 bases from J, with 11 bases in between.